Listed below are T cell receptor beta chains from one sample, sequenced in a study of response to subunit inactivated influenza vaccine. Each CDR3 protein gets one entry after TCRdb re-called the RT-PCR reads with MiXCR. The profile covers 650,000 to 850,000 distinct CDR3 sequences, with about 15% appearing a single time and 5.5% to 7% taken by the ten largest. The sequencing used PBMCs from blood, collected around 15 days before vaccination. Receptors were obtained from a man aged 50-60 years who received an inactivated influenza vaccine. Both conserved end residues are part of each CDR3. A D gene is named only where the DNA matches it firmly. Rows may omit the clone size; those that give it use once, few, many or a size class.

abundance: -; v_gene: TRBV11-2; d_gene: -; j_gene: TRBJ2-3; CDR3nt: TGTGCCAGCAGCACCCGCTTGGAGCCAACGGGGAATACAGATACGCAGTATTTT; CDR3aa: CASSTRLEPTGNTDTQYF
abundance: few; v_gene: TRBV6-2/TRBV6-3; d_gene: TRBD2; j_gene: TRBJ2-7; CDR3nt: TGTGCCAGCAGCATATCGGGACTAACCTACGAGCAGTACTTC; CDR3aa: CASSISGLTYEQYF
abundance: -; v_gene: TRBV2; d_gene: -; j_gene: TRBJ2-5; CDR3nt: TGTGCCAGCCGGAGGTTAGCGGCACAAGAGACCCAGTACTTC; CDR3aa: CASRRLAAQETQYF
abundance: few; v_gene: TRBV9; d_gene: -; j_gene: TRBJ2-7; CDR3nt: TGTGCCAGCGGGGGATTAAATAGGGACGAGCAGTACTTC; CDR3aa: CASGGLNRDEQYF
abundance: -; v_gene: TRBV15; d_gene: TRBD1; j_gene: TRBJ1-6; CDR3nt: TGTGCCACCAGCAACCAGGGGGTCGGGGGTTCACCCCTCCACTTT; CDR3aa: CATSNQGVGGSPLHF
abundance: few; v_gene: TRBV6-2/TRBV6-3; d_gene: TRBD2; j_gene: TRBJ2-2; CDR3nt: TGTGCCAGCCGGGAGGGAGGGACCGGGGAGCTGTTTTTT; CDR3aa: CASREGGTGELFF
abundance: many; v_gene: TRBV11-2; d_gene: -; j_gene: TRBJ2-7; CDR3nt: TGTGCCAGCAGCTTAGTAGGCAGTTACTACCAGGGGTCCTACGAGCAGTACTTC; CDR3aa: CASSLVGSYYQGSYEQYF
abundance: few; v_gene: TRBV3-1; d_gene: TRBD2; j_gene: TRBJ2-1; CDR3nt: TGTGCCAGCAGTGGACTAGCGGGAGGGCCGTGGTCCTACAATGAGCAGTTCTTC; CDR3aa: CASSGLAGGPWSYNEQFF
abundance: -; v_gene: TRBV6-6; d_gene: -; j_gene: TRBJ1-1; CDR3nt: TGTGCCAGCAGTGTGGTGAACACTGAAGCTTTCTTT; CDR3aa: CASSVVNTEAFF
abundance: -; v_gene: TRBV3-1; d_gene: -; j_gene: TRBJ1-5; CDR3nt: TGTGCCAGCAGCCAAGACGGCAGGCTCCCATTTCCCCAGCATTTT; CDR3aa: CASSQDGRLPFPQHF
abundance: few; v_gene: TRBV20-1; d_gene: -; j_gene: TRBJ1-4; CDR3nt: TGCAGTGGCAATTCTAATGAAAAACTGTTTTTT; CDR3aa: CSGNSNEKLFF
abundance: -; v_gene: TRBV5-1; d_gene: -; j_gene: TRBJ2-7; CDR3nt: TGCGCCAGCAGCAGAACTAGTTTGGGCTACGAGCAGTACTTC; CDR3aa: CASSRTSLGYEQYF
abundance: -; v_gene: TRBV6-1; d_gene: -; j_gene: TRBJ2-1; CDR3nt: TGTGCCAGCAGTGAGTTAAAGGAGGGTCTAAATTCGAATGAGCAGTTCTTC; CDR3aa: CASSELKEGLNSNEQFF
abundance: -; v_gene: TRBV7-3; d_gene: -; j_gene: TRBJ2-3; CDR3nt: TGTGCCAGCAGCCCTACGGCCTCCCACACAGATACGCAGTATTTT; CDR3aa: CASSPTASHTDTQYF
abundance: -; v_gene: TRBV4-2; d_gene: -; j_gene: TRBJ2-7; CDR3nt: TGTGCCAGCAGCCAAGATCGGGCAGGGTTGTGGGAGCAGTACTTC; CDR3aa: CASSQDRAGLWEQYF
abundance: many; v_gene: TRBV28; d_gene: TRBD1; j_gene: TRBJ2-1; CDR3nt: TGTGCCAGCAGTTTGACAGGGTTGTACAATGAGCAGTTCTTC; CDR3aa: CASSLTGLYNEQFF
abundance: -; v_gene: TRBV11-2; d_gene: -; j_gene: TRBJ2-1; CDR3nt: TGTGCCAGCAGCCCTACCGTGGGACTCTACAATGAGCAGTTCTTC; CDR3aa: CASSPTVGLYNEQFF